The 18 T cell receptor beta chains below were found in one sample sequenced in a study of T cells in Graves' hyperthyroidism and ophthalmopathy (dated by TCRdb to between 2018 and 2021). Libraries were prepared through multiplex PCR. TCRdb records Illumina HiSeq 2000 as the sequencer. Amplification of TCR beta CDR3 regions was carried out from RNA transcripts. The TCR CDR3 was subjected to a first round of RT-PCR using the HTBI primer set and the Qiagen OneStep RT-PCR kit. TCRdb ran its own pipeline on the public reads, namely fastp trimming at Q25 and MiXCR clone calling, and kept in-frame beta chains. Under each unique CDR3 protein, matching rows form one entry showing the most common genes and DNA. Present in this sample are about 180,000 distinct CDR3 sequences, approximately 15% of which were seen just once. The ten largest clones add up to around 29% of the sample. Input material: blood. These receptors were collected from a woman in her fifties or sixties with Graves' hyperthyroidism.

The chain joins TRBV5-1 to TRBJ2-2; no definite D call. The V and J ends lost 3 bases and 0 bases respectively, with 12 bases between them. This CDR3 has 16 amino acids. CDR1 SGHRS and CDR2 YFSETQ come from the germline V gene. The DNA for the CDR3 is TGCGCCAGCAGCTCCCGCGGCAGCCCGAACACCGGGGAGCTGTTTTTT. It encodes CASSSRGSPNTGELFF.

At least ten counts were recorded for this clonotype. V and J are TRBV3-1 and TRBJ2-5, with 11 bases lining up with TRBD2. CDR3 length: 14 residues. Germline V gene lookup returns CDR1 LGHDT and CDR2 YNNKEL (reference sequence). V trimming: 4 bases; J trimming: 4 bases; junction bases outside the gene matches: 2. The CDR3 bases are TGTGCCAGCAGCCGTAGCGGGGGGGGAGAGACCCAGTACTTC. Translation: CASSRSGGGETQYF.

The table lists this clonotype with a few counts. V and J are TRBV6-1 and TRBJ1-1; the match to TRBD1 covers 7 bases. Looked up from germline, CDR1 is MNHNS and CDR2 is SASEGT. Trimming took 7 bases from V and 3 from J; bases not matched to a gene: 5. This CDR3 comprises 13 residues. The CDR3 sequence is CASTNTGDTEAFF. For the CDR3, the DNA is TGTGCCAGCACCAATACAGGGGACACTGAAGCTTTCTTT.

This clonotype was seen many times. The chain employs TRBV29-1 and TRBJ1-1; 7 bases are shared with TRBD1. The CDR3 is 13 residues long. With 6 bases clipped from V and 10 bases from J, the junction kept 14 bases outside the gene matches. CDR1 is SQVTM, CDR2 ANQGSEA, per germline. The CDR3 reads CSVLDREGTRAFF. The CDR3 nucleotides are TGCAGCGTACTCGACAGGGAAGGGACGAGAGCTTTCTTT.

This clonotype showed up just a few times. This chain connects TRBV4-1 to TRBJ2-7, with TRBD1 matching 10 bases. With V trimmed by 6 bases and J by 0 bases, 2 bases remained unmatched. Per germline, CDR1 MGHRA and CDR2 YSYEKL. The CDR3 covers 14 residues. For the CDR3, the DNA is TGCGCCAGCAGTTGGGACAGGGGCTCCTACGAGCAGTACTTC. It encodes CASSWDRGSYEQYF.

This clonotype showed up many times. The chain couples TRBV20-1 to TRBJ1-2; D unclear. Germline V CDR1 and CDR2: DFQATT, SNEGSKA (reference sequence). The CDR3 runs 14 residues. Trimming pared 3 bases from V and 5 bases from J, leaving 16 bases between. CDR3 sequence reads: CSASGPGQVYGYTF. As DNA, the CDR3 is TGCAGTGCTAGCGGGCCTGGCCAGGTGTATGGCTACACCTTC.

This clonotype has a count of ten or more. The chain employs TRBV28 and TRBJ2-1, with D perhaps assigned TRBD1 or TRBD2 (5 bases each). V was trimmed by 3 bases and J by 7 bases, leaving 19 bases between them. The CDR3 spans 16 residues. Germline assignment: CDR1 MDHEN and CDR2 SYDVKM. The CDR3 nucleotides are TGTGCCAGCAGTTTTTTAGACGGACAACGCGGGAATGAGCAGTTCTTC. Translation: CASSFLDGQRGNEQFF.

The table lists this clonotype with many counts. The V and J genes are TRBV7-2 and TRBJ2-7; D remains ambiguous. V was trimmed by 1 base and J by 3 bases, leaving 10 bases between them. Per the germline V gene, CDR1 is SGHTA and CDR2 is FQGNSA. The CDR3 has 14 amino acids. The CDR3, as DNA: TGTGCCAGCAGCTTAGTACCAGCCGACTACGAGCAGTACTTC. It specifies CASSLVPADYEQYF.

This clonotype has only a few counts. The rearrangement links TRBV6-4 to TRBJ2-6, with 10 positions matching TRBD1. Germline V gene data show CDR1 as MRHNA and CDR2 as SNTAGT. The ends lost 10 bases at V and 0 bases at J; junction bases unmatched: 3. The CDR3 has 15 amino acids. The CDR3 region has the DNA TGTGCCACCCGGACAGGGGGCTCTGGGGCCAACGTCCTGACTTTC. This codes for CATRTGGSGANVLTF.

This clonotype has ten or more counts. This chain connects TRBV28 to TRBJ2-1; D is unresolved. V lost 6 bases to trimming and J lost 3 bases, with 15 bases between them. Germline V lookup: CDR1 MDHEN, CDR2 SYDVKM. The CDR3 runs to 15 residues. CDR3 loop: CASSLGPLYYNEQFF. The DNA of the CDR3 is TGTGCCAGCAGCCTAGGACCGTTGTACTACAATGAGCAGTTCTTC.

The chain employs TRBV5-1 and TRBJ1-2; TRBD1 is a possible D gene (5 bases). Germline V lookup: CDR1 SGHRS, CDR2 YFSETQ. CDR3 length: 15 residues. The ends were cut back, 0 bases at V and 3 bases at J, with 12 bases in the middle. For the CDR3, the DNA is TGCGCCAGCAGCTTGGGGGGCAGGACTTACTATGGCTACACCTTC. The encoded protein is CASSLGGRTYYGYTF.

The table lists this clonotype with many counts. The chain employs TRBV20-1 and TRBJ2-5; TRBD2 matches 10 bases. The CDR3 spans 15 residues. Looked up from germline, CDR1 is DFQATT and CDR2 is SNEGSKA (reference sequence). The J segment lost 5 bases and the V segment lost 3 bases, leaving 9 bases of the junction unmatched. Here the CDR3 DNA reads TGCAGTGCTAGCTCCGAGCGGGGGGGCATGGAGACCCAGTACTTC. It translates to CSASSERGGMETQYF.

The sample holds many counts of this clonotype. The chain combines TRBV6-1 with TRBJ2-3, with unresolved D. Trimming shortened V by 7 bases and J by 0 bases, and 14 bases separated the two germline ends. Germline V gives CDR1 MNHNS, CDR2 SASEGT. The CDR3 totals 15 residues. The CDR3 loop is CASIPDGSSTDTQYF. The CDR3 DNA reads TGTGCCAGCATTCCGGACGGCTCTAGCACAGATACGCAGTATTTT.

The table lists this clonotype with many counts. The chain carries TRBV7-9 and TRBJ2-5; D is unresolved. The CDR3 is 13 residues long. V was cut by 2 bases and J by 2 bases, with 6 bases left in between. The germline CDR1 and CDR2 sequences are SEHNR and FQNEAQ (reference sequence). CDR3 nucleotides: TGTGCCAGCAGCTTACCCCTGCAAGAGACCCAGTACTTC. Amino acids: CASSLPLQETQYF.

This clonotype was picked up many times. This sequence joins TRBV28 and TRBJ1-1; TRBD1 aligns across 10 bases. Trimming removed 6 bases from V and 5 bases from J; junction bases left unmatched: 3. CDR1 and CDR2 from the germline V gene are MDHEN and SYDVKM. The CDR3 extends over 13 amino acids. CDR3 sequence: CASRRQGATEAFF. CDR3 DNA: TGTGCCAGCAGAAGACAGGGGGCGACTGAAGCTTTCTTT. The variable domain in full, with the rest retrieved from reference TRBV28 and TRBJ1-1, is DVKVTQSSRYLVKRTGEKVFLECVQDMDHENMFWYRQDPGLGLRLIYFSYDVKMKEKGDIPEGYSVSREKKERFSLILESASTNQTSMYLCASRRQGATEAFFGQGTRLTVV.

The V and J genes are TRBV7-2 and TRBJ1-2; D unclear. Germline lookup yields CDR1 SGHTA and CDR2 FQGNSA. The V gene lost 0 bases and the J gene lost 6 bases, with 14 bases spanning the gap. The CDR3 covers 15 residues. CDR3 residues: CASSLALGSPDGYTF. The CDR3 DNA is TGTGCCAGCAGCTTAGCTCTGGGCAGCCCGGATGGCTACACCTTC.

This clonotype was recorded at least ten times. The chain links TRBV28 to TRBJ2-7, with D perhaps matching TRBD1 or TRBD2 (5 bases each). The CDR3 length is 16 residues. V was cut by 5 bases and J by 9 bases, with 26 bases left in between. Germline CDR1 MDHEN, CDR2 SYDVKM. CDR3 loop: CASSIAGTQSTKGQYF. CDR3 sequence (DNA): TGTGCCAGCAGTATTGCCGGGACGCAGTCGACTAAGGGGCAGTACTTC.

V gene TRBV4-1 combines with J gene TRBJ2-1; 10 bases fit TRBD2. CDR3 length equals 15 residues. The J segment lost 8 bases and the V segment lost 1 base, leaving 5 bases of the junction unmatched. Germline values: CDR1 MGHRA, CDR2 YSYEKL. The CDR3 sequence: CASSQVQRGGYEQFF. The CDR3 DNA sequence: TGCGCCAGCAGCCAAGTCCAGCGGGGGGGGTATGAGCAGTTCTTC.